Below are 15 T cell receptor beta chains sequenced from a single sample in a study of cytomegalovirus exposure and HLA in healthy donors. PCR amplification relied on 60 Vbeta primers (plus 13 Jbeta primers). The table came from immunoSEQ multiplex PCR; TCRdb's copy has only in-frame clones and leaves some out. The sample comprises 70,000 to 80,000 clones, approximately 81% of which are singletons, and roughly 9% rests with the top ten. Sequences were obtained from PBMCs. Every receptor here comes from a woman in her thirties or forties in good health and CMV-seropositive.

This clone occurred once. This chain joins TRBV30 and TRBJ1-6; no reliable D call. The germline V gene has CDR1 GTSNPN and CDR2 SVGIG (reference sequence). With 1 base removed from V and 7 bases from J, the gap between germline ends came to 14 bases. The CDR3 has 15 residues. CDR3 nucleotide sequence: TGTGCCTGGAGTGGGTATGGTAGTATAAATTCACCCCTCCACTTT. It yields the protein CAWSGYGSINSPLHF.

The chain recombines TRBV28 with TRBJ2-1; 14 bases are shared with TRBD2. This CDR3 comprises 18 residues. Per the germline V gene, CDR1 is MDHEN and CDR2 is SYDVKM. J was trimmed by 0 bases and V by 4 bases; bases with no gene match: 5. CDR3: CASSSGLAGGLSYNEQFF. CDR3 sequence (DNA): TGTGCCAGCAGTTCCGGACTAGCGGGGGGCCTCTCCTACAATGAGCAGTTCTTC. Together with reference TRBV28 and TRBJ2-1, the CDR3 gives the full variable domain: DVKVTQSSRYLVKRTGEKVFLECVQDMDHENMFWYRQDPGLGLRLIYFSYDVKMKEKGDIPEGYSVSREKKERFSLILESASTNQTSMYLCASSSGLAGGLSYNEQFFGPGTRLTVL.

The chain combines TRBV5-1 with TRBJ1-6; 7 bases are shared with TRBD1. Germline values: CDR1 SGHRS, CDR2 YFSETQ. With V trimmed by 3 bases and J by 4 bases, 7 bases remained unmatched. CDR3 length: 16 residues. This CDR3 is CASSSTTGQYNSPLHF. The CDR3 DNA follows: TGCGCCAGCAGCTCTACGACAGGGCAGTATAATTCACCCCTCCACTTT.

This clone was seen just once. J is TRBJ1-6 and V is TRBV5-1; unclear D gene. The CDR3 length is 14 residues. Germline CDR1 is SGHRS and CDR2 is YFSETQ. Trimming shortened V by 2 bases and J by 8 bases, and 11 bases separated the two germline ends. The CDR3 reads CASSFTRTDSPLHF. CDR3 coding DNA: TGCGCCAGCAGCTTCACCCGGACTGATTCACCCCTCCACTTT.

The gene calls are TRBV30 and TRBJ1-1; maybe TRBD1 (5 bases). Per the germline V gene, CDR1 is GTSNPN and CDR2 is SVGIG (reference sequence). There are 13 residues in the CDR3. The CDR3: CALEGAVGTEAFF. Written as DNA, the CDR3 is TGTGCTTTGGAAGGGGCGGTGGGCACTGAAGCTTTCTTT.

The CDR3 DNA follows: TGTGCCAGCAGCTTAGAAGGACAGGGGGCAATCCTGTTTTTT. Amino acid sequence: CASSLEGQGAILFF. This chain connects TRBV7-8 to TRBJ1-4; TRBD1 matches 11 bases. The V gene end was trimmed by 1 base and the J gene end by 14 bases; junction bases not matched to a gene: 6. Germline V gives CDR1 SGHVS, CDR2 FQNEAQ. This CDR3 spans 14 amino acids.

The chain uses TRBV28 and TRBJ1-4; a weak D match, TRBD1 (5 bases). Trimming left V 8 bases short and J 0 bases short, with 10 bases between. The CDR3 consists of 14 residues. The V gene's germline CDR1 is MDHEN and CDR2 SYDVKM. The CDR3 nucleotides are TGTGCCAGCGTACCGACAGCAACTAATGAAAAACTGTTTTTT. Translated, it gives CASVPTATNEKLFF.

About this clone itself: A junction boundary mismatches the germline segment, possibly from a read error. This rearrangement joins TRBV6-1 to TRBJ2-7; 8 bases agree with TRBD1. The CDR3 covers 15 residues. Looked up from germline, CDR1 is MNHNS and CDR2 is SASEGT. The CDR3 DNA is TGTGCCAGCAGCGAAGGGACAGGTAGTAACTACGAGCAGTACTTC. Its translation: CASSEGTGSNYEQYF.

This clone has just a few counts. The chain joins TRBV11-3 to TRBJ2-7; D remains unclear. CDR1 SGHNT and CDR2 YENEEA come from the germline V gene. Trimming shortened V by 1 base and J by 6 bases, and 10 bases separated the two germline ends. The CDR3 consists of 13 residues. DNA for the CDR3: TGTGCCAGCAGCTTAGTCGCAGGTTCCGAGCAGTACTTC. Its protein product is CASSLVAGSEQYF.

The CDR3 is CASSSGTSGGWTDTQYF. CDR3 coding DNA: TGTGCCAGCAGCTCAGGGACTAGCGGGGGTTGGACAGATACGCAGTATTTT. The chain recombines TRBV11-2 with TRBJ2-3; TRBD2 agrees at 14 bases. V trimming: 4 bases; J trimming: 3 bases; junction bases outside the gene matches: 6. CDR1 is SGHAT, CDR2 FQNNGV, per germline. The CDR3 totals 17 residues.

The J gene is TRBJ2-7, the V gene TRBV6-5; 9 positions agree with TRBD1. Trimming at V came to 8 bases and at J to 6 bases, leaving 11 bases not matched to a gene. The germline CDR1 and CDR2 sequences are MNHEY and SVGAGI. The length of the CDR3 is 14 residues. Here the CDR3 reads CASLRGTGLLEQYF. DNA for the CDR3: TGTGCCAGCCTTCGAGGGACAGGGTTACTCGAGCAGTACTTC.

The rearrangement joins TRBV7-6 to TRBJ2-3; 10 nucleotides agree with TRBD1. CDR3 length: 18 amino acids. The V segment lost 5 bases and the J segment 2 bases; nucleotides outside the gene matches: 13. Germline values: CDR1 SGHVS, CDR2 FNYEAQ. The CDR3 DNA is TGTGCCAGCAGCCCCGGGACAGGGGCTAGTTATTACACAGATACGCAGTATTTT. Encoded protein: CASSPGTGASYYTDTQYF.

The gene calls are TRBV27 and TRBJ2-2; no firm D call. This CDR3 spans 12 amino acids. V was pared by 5 bases and J by 7 bases, with 8 bases between. Germline V lookup: CDR1 MNHEY, CDR2 SMNVEV (reference sequence). CDR3 residues: CASSPRYGELFF. In nucleotides, the CDR3 is TGTGCCAGCAGTCCCCGTTACGGGGAGCTGTTTTTT.

The rearrangement joins TRBV4-1 to TRBJ1-5, with D possibly being TRBD1 (5 bases). In germline, CDR1 is MGHRA, CDR2 YSYEKL. The CDR3 has 15 amino acids. V shed 1 base and J shed 4 bases, with 11 bases lying between them. The CDR3 reads CASSQGETANQPQHF. The CDR3, as DNA: TGCGCCAGCAGCCAAGGAGAGACAGCTAATCAGCCCCAGCATTTT.

Only a few counts were recorded for this clone. V gene TRBV28 combines with J gene TRBJ1-2; 8 positions agree with TRBD1. In germline, CDR1 is MDHEN, CDR2 SYDVKM. J lost 4 bases, V lost 7 bases, and 8 bases had no gene match. The CDR3 extends over 14 amino acids. This CDR3 reads CASKTGGSIYGYTF. CDR3 nucleotides: TGTGCCAGCAAAACAGGGGGGTCTATCTATGGCTACACCTTC.